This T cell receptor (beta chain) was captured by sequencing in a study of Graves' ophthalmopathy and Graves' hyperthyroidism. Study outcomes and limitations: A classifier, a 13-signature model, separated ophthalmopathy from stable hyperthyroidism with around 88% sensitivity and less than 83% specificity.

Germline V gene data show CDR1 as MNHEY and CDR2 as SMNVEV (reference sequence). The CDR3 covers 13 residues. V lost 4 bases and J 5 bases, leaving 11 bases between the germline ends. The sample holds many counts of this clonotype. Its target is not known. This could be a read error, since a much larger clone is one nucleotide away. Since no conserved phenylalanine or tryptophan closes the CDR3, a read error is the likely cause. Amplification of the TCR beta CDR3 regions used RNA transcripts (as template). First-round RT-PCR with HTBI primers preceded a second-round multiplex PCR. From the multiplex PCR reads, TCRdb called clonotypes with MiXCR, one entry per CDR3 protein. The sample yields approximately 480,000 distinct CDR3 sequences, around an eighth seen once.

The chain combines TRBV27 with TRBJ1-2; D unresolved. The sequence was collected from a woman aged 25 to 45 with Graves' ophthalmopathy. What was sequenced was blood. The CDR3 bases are TGTGCCAGCAGTTCCGGCAGCACTTATGGCTACACCTCC. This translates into CASSSGSTYGYTS.